Each of the 25 T cell receptor beta chains below was sequenced from the same sample in a study of prognosis after radiotherapy for stage I lung cancer. Two-round multiplex PCR, the amplification method, yielded TCR beta CDR3 from genomic DNA. Round one of PCR was performed, and it used primers specific to each TRBV and TRBJ gene. From the multiplex PCR reads, TCRdb called clonotypes with MiXCR, one entry per CDR3 protein. The sample carries about 36,000 distinct CDR3 sequences, 25% to 40% recorded once. Sequences were derived from PBMCs, sampled before or after stereotactic body radiation therapy (not recorded which). The receptors derive from a donor aged 50 or older with non-small cell lung cancer.

This clonotype occurred many times. V usage is TRBV30 and J usage is TRBJ2-5; 10 nucleotides agree with TRBD1. The germline V gene encodes CDR1 GTSNPN and CDR2 SVGIG (reference sequence). Trimming removed 3 bases from V and 4 bases from J; junction bases left unmatched: 2. This CDR3 spans 13 amino acids. The CDR3 reads CAWRGTGVETQYF. CDR3 in DNA: TGTGCCTGGAGGGGGACAGGGGTAGAGACCCAGTACTTC.

The rearrangement joins TRBV6-1 to TRBJ2-5, with 12 bases aligning to TRBD1. In germline, CDR1 is MNHNS, CDR2 SASEGT. Germline trimming cut 9 bases from V and 4 bases from J; bases unmatched to any gene: 15. There are 17 residues in the CDR3. CDR3 region: CARNEIAGQGARETQYF. CDR3 DNA sequence: TGTGCCAGGAATGAAATCGCGGGACAGGGGGCGAGAGAGACCCAGTACTTC.

This clonotype was detected ten times or more. A much larger clone differs by one base, so this may be a read error. The CDR3 carries no conserved terminal phenylalanine or tryptophan, so it likely arises from a read error. The chain's CDR3 is CASSLDRGPTDTQYL. CDR3 sequence (DNA): TGTGCCAGCAGCCTGGACAGGGGTCCCACAGATACGCAGTATCTT. The gene calls are TRBV7-3 and TRBJ2-3, with 9 bases aligning to TRBD1. Germline assignment: CDR1 SGHTA and CDR2 FQGTGA. The CDR3 consists of 15 residues. Trimming removed 5 bases from V and 2 bases from J; junction bases left unmatched: 5.

This clonotype occurred many times. Here the CDR3 reads CASSTQLNEQFF. In DNA, the CDR3 is TGTGCCAGTAGTACTCAGCTCAATGAGCAGTTCTTC. The chain has TRBV19 and TRBJ2-1; unclear D gene. The CDR3 contains 12 residues. Germline assignment: CDR1 LNHDA and CDR2 SQIVND (reference sequence). The V and J ends lost 4 bases and 6 bases respectively, with 7 bases between them.

This clonotype was counted ten times or more. This chain uses TRBV2 with TRBJ2-2, with D possibly matching TRBD1 (5 bases). This CDR3 comprises 15 residues. The germline V gene encodes CDR1 SNHLY and CDR2 FYNNEI. V shed 6 bases and J shed 4 bases, with 15 bases lying between them. Here the CDR3 reads CASRGQGLGTGELFF. In DNA, the CDR3 is TGTGCCAGCAGGGGTCAGGGATTAGGCACCGGGGAGCTGTTTTTT.

This clonotype has a count of ten or more. CDR3 in amino acids: CASSLVAGGMAGELFF. CDR3 DNA: TGCGCCAGCAGCTTGGTGGCAGGGGGCATGGCCGGGGAGCTGTTTTTT. The chain combines TRBV5-1 with TRBJ2-2; 8 bases are shared with TRBD1. The CDR3 has 16 amino acids. J lost 6 bases, V lost 0 bases, and 7 bases had no gene match. Germline V gene data show CDR1 as SGHRS and CDR2 as YFSETQ.

The V gene is TRBV5-1, the J gene TRBJ1-1; maybe TRBD1 (5 bases). Per the germline V gene, CDR1 is SGHRS and CDR2 is YFSETQ. The V and J ends lost 4 bases and 5 bases respectively, with 15 bases between them. This CDR3 has 14 residues. CDR3 in DNA: TGCGCCAGCAGCCCGCCGGGGGGGTGGACTGAAGCTTTCTTT. Its translation: CASSPPGGWTEAFF.

This clonotype was picked up many times. This sequence joins TRBV5-1 and TRBJ2-7, with D possibly being TRBD1 (6 bases). CDR3 size: 13 residues. The germline V gene has CDR1 SGHRS and CDR2 YFSETQ. V lost 4 bases and J 5 bases, leaving 13 bases between the germline ends. The CDR3 sequence: CASSITGRDEQYF. In DNA form, the CDR3 reads TGCGCCAGCAGCATAACAGGGCGAGACGAGCAGTACTTC.

This chain links TRBV7-3 with TRBJ1-2; possibly TRBD1 for D (6 bases). CDR1 and CDR2 from the germline V gene are SGHTA and FQGTGA. The CDR3 sequence is 16 residues long. V lost 3 bases, J lost 2 bases, and 16 bases lay in between. The DNA for the CDR3 is TGTGCCAGCAGCTTGGGGTCACGTGGGACAAACTATGGCTACACCTTC. Encoded protein: CASSLGSRGTNYGYTF.

This clonotype was recorded many times. The gene calls are TRBV7-9 and TRBJ1-5; D possibly corresponds to TRBD1 (5 bases). Trimming pared 8 bases from V and 3 bases from J, leaving 11 bases between. The CDR3 contains 13 residues. Germline V lookup: CDR1 SEHNR, CDR2 FQNEAQ (reference sequence). The CDR3 loop reads CASGQGHNQPQHF. The CDR3 bases are TGTGCCAGCGGCCAGGGTCACAATCAGCCCCAGCATTTT.

The V and J genes are TRBV4-2 and TRBJ1-4; D not resolved. Germline assignment: CDR1 LGHNA and CDR2 YNFKEQ. This CDR3 contains 15 residues. Between the trimmed V and J ends, which lost 4 bases and 8 bases, there was a span of 17 bases. The CDR3 nucleotides read TGTGCCAGCAGCCGACGCTGGGAGGGTGTGGAAAAACTGTTTTTT. It translates to CASSRRWEGVEKLFF.

This clonotype was observed many times. This chain uses TRBV20-1 with TRBJ2-7; 10 bases agree with TRBD2. This CDR3 is 15 amino acids long. V lost 0 bases to trimming and J lost 4 bases; unmatched junction nucleotides: 6. Germline CDR1 is DFQATT and CDR2 is SNEGSKA (reference sequence). The CDR3: CSAREGSGGAYEQYF. The CDR3 DNA reads TGCAGTGCTAGAGAGGGGAGCGGGGGGGCGTACGAGCAGTACTTC.

This chain uses TRBV11-3 with TRBJ1-3; 7 positions match TRBD1. The CDR3 length is 16 residues. The trim removed 5 bases at V and 1 base at J, leaving 8 bases unmatched. CDR1 and CDR2 from the germline V gene are SGHNT and YENEEA. This CDR3 reads CASSNPGGLSGNTIYF. CDR3 coding DNA: TGTGCCAGCAGCAACCCAGGGGGTTTATCTGGAAACACCATATATTTT.

CDR3 amino acids: CASSSFVGRSLELFF. The CDR3 region has the DNA TGCGCCAGCAGCTCGTTCGTCGGACGGTCTCTGGAGCTGTTTTTT. The chain has TRBV5-1 and TRBJ2-2; D is unresolved. Germline CDR1 and CDR2: SGHRS and YFSETQ. The CDR3 runs to 15 residues. Trimming removed 3 bases at V and 10 bases at J, with 19 bases between.

This clonotype was seen at least ten times. V is TRBV15 and J is TRBJ1-4; maybe TRBD1 (6 bases). The CDR3 runs 14 residues. The germline V gene encodes CDR1 LNHNV and CDR2 YYDKDF (reference sequence). Trimming left V 3 bases short and J 7 bases short, with 12 bases between. The CDR3 region has the DNA TGTGCCACCAGCAGTTTAGGGGGAGGTGAAAAACTGTTTTTT. Amino acid sequence: CATSSLGGGEKLFF.

This clonotype was seen repeatedly, ten times or more. The gene calls are TRBV28 and TRBJ2-5, with 7 bases matching TRBD2. V was pared by 8 bases and J by 3 bases, with 6 bases of the junction left unmatched. Germline CDR1 reads MDHEN; CDR2 reads SYDVKM. The CDR3 length is 13 residues. The CDR3 region is CASSTRGEETQYF. CDR3 bases: TGTGCCAGCTCGACTCGGGGGGAAGAGACCCAGTACTTC.

This clonotype was picked up many times. The chain uses TRBV19 and TRBJ1-3; D gene uncertain. The V and J ends lost 5 bases and 5 bases respectively, with 16 bases between them. Germline V CDR1 and CDR2: LNHDA, SQIVND (reference sequence). This CDR3 has 15 residues. CDR3 sequence reads: CASSPDHGRRNTIYF. The DNA of the CDR3 is TGTGCCAGTAGTCCTGACCATGGTCGACGAAACACCATATATTTT.

This clonotype was seen many times. This chain links TRBV7-2 with TRBJ1-5; 7 bases line up with TRBD1. V was pared by 5 bases and J by 5 bases, with 6 bases of the junction left unmatched. This CDR3 region has 14 residues. Germline loops: CDR1 SGHTA, CDR2 FQGNSA. This chain's CDR3 is CASSPTGADQPQHF. In nucleotides, the CDR3 is TGTGCCAGCAGCCCCACAGGGGCTGATCAGCCCCAGCATTTT.

Regarding this clonotype: Because it lacks the conserved phenylalanine or tryptophan at the end, this CDR3 is likely a read error. The DNA of the CDR3 is TGTGACAGCAGACAGCATAGCAGCAATGAGCAGTTCTTA. This translates into CDSRQHSSNEQFL. The rearrangement links TRBV27 to TRBJ2-1; D may be TRBD1 (5 bases). The CDR3 contains 13 residues. CDR1 and CDR2 (germline): MNHEY, SMNVEV (reference sequence).

This clonotype was seen repeatedly, ten times or more. The chain uses TRBV20-1 and TRBJ2-3, with unresolved D. The V end lost 2 bases, the J end lost 4 bases, and 7 bases lay between the germline ends. The CDR3 length is 12 residues. Germline V gives CDR1 DFQATT, CDR2 SNEGSKA (reference sequence). This CDR3 reads CSARKGADTQYF. CDR3 DNA: TGCAGTGCTAGAAAGGGCGCAGATACGCAGTATTTT.

This clonotype came up once. A much larger clone differs from this one at a single base, so this may be a read error. The chain joins TRBV14 to TRBJ2-3; a possible D gene is TRBD1 (5 bases). Germline V gene data show CDR1 as SGHDN and CDR2 as FVKESK. Trimming cost V 2 bases and J 5 bases, with 8 bases left between them. The CDR3 loop spans 13 amino acids. CDR3 region: CASSQHQGDTQYF. CDR3 DNA sequence: TGTGCCAGCAGCCAACATCAGGGAGATACGCAGTATTTT.

This clonotype was picked up many times. The V gene is TRBV7-9, the J gene TRBJ2-3; 14 positions agree with TRBD2. The V segment lost 3 bases and the J segment 0 bases; nucleotides outside the gene matches: 8. The CDR3 loop spans 19 amino acids. Germline CDR1 SEHNR, CDR2 FQNEAQ (reference sequence). This CDR3 is CASSLSWTSGGPSTDTQYF. The CDR3, as DNA: TGTGCCAGCAGCTTGAGTTGGACTAGCGGGGGGCCCAGCACAGATACGCAGTATTTT.

This clonotype showed up many times. V and J are TRBV20-1 and TRBJ1-3, with no clear D. CDR1 DFQATT and CDR2 SNEGSKA come from the germline V gene (reference sequence). V lost 6 bases and J 3 bases, leaving 9 bases between the germline ends. This CDR3 region has 12 residues. The CDR3 loop reads CSAKQGGNTIYF. In DNA, the CDR3 is TGCAGTGCCAAACAAGGTGGAAACACCATATATTTT.

At least ten counts were recorded for this clonotype. The V and J genes are TRBV9 and TRBJ1-6, with D maybe TRBD1 (6 bases). Germline-derived CDR1 and CDR2 are SGDLS and YYNGEE. V gave up 0 bases and J gave up 14 bases, with 15 bases separating them. The CDR3 spans 14 residues. CDR3 in amino acids: CASSVEHSRGALHF. CDR3 DNA: TGTGCCAGCAGCGTAGAACATTCCAGGGGAGCCCTCCACTTT. The entire variable domain, with the rest obtained from reference TRBV9 and TRBJ1-6, is as follows: DSGVTQTPKHLITATGQRVTLRCSPRSGDLSVYWYQQSLDQGLQFLIQYYNGEERAKGNILERFSAQQFPDLHSELNLSSLELGDSALYFCASSVEHSRGALHFGNGTRLTVT.

This clonotype was seen many times. The V call is TRBV6-1, the J call TRBJ1-2, with D maybe TRBD1 (6 bases). Looked up from germline, CDR1 is MNHNS and CDR2 is SASEGT. The CDR3 consists of 13 residues. Trimming cost V 10 bases and J 4 bases, with 16 bases left between them. DNA for the CDR3: TGTGCCACCACTGAGGGGGAACTCTATGGCTACACCTTC. Translated, it gives CATTEGELYGYTF.